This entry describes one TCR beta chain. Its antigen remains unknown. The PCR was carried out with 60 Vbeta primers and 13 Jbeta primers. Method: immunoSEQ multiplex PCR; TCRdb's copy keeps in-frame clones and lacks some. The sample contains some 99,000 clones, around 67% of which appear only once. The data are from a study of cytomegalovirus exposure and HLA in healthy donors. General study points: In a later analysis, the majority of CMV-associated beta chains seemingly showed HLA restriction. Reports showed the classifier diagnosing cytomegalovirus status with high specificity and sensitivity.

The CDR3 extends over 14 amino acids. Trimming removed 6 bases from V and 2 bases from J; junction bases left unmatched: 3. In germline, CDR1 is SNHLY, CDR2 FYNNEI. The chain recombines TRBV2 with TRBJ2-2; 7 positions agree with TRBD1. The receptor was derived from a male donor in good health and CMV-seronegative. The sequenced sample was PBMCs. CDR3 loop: CASRGQPNTGELFF. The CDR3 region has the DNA TGTGCCAGCAGGGGACAGCCCAACACCGGGGAGCTGTTTTTT.